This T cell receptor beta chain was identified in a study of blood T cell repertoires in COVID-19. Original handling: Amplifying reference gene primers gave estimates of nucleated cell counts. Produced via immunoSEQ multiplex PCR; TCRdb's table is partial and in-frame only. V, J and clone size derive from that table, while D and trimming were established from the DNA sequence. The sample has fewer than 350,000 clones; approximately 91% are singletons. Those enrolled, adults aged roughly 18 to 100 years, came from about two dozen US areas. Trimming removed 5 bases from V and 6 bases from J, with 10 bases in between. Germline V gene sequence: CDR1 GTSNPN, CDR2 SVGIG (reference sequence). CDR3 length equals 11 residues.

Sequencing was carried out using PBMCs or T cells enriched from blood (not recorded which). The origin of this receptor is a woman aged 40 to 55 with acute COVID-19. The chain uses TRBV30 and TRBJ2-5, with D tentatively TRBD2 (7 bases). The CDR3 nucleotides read TGTGCCTGGGAGGGGGGGAAGACCCAGTACTTC. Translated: CAWEGGKTQYF.